What follows describes a single TCR beta chain. Its specific antigen is unknown. Base quality data are lacking; no much larger clone is found one base away. Patients with autoimmune disease history or receiving systemic immunosuppression were excluded from the trial. Peripheral blood for TCR sequencing was collected from all dose cohorts at baseline, on cycle 4 day 1, and on cycle 7 day 1. The samples were drawn from a first-in-human, open-label, multicenter phase I dose-escalation trial of ivuxolimab. Adults with locally advanced or metastatic melanoma, renal cell carcinoma, hepatocellular carcinoma or head and neck squamous cell carcinoma were enrolled in the trial. Before TCR sequencing, CD4+ T cells and CD8+ T cells from peripheral blood were sorted into separate populations. To sequence the TCRbeta CDR3 region, genomic DNA was isolated from the sorted cells. The immunoSEQ Assay was used to sequence the TCRbeta CDR3 regions. TCRdb re-hosts the immuneACCESS table, in-frame sequences only. Its copies lack some clones; in the studies checked, an unresolved V gene accounts for under half of them, and the cause for the rest is not known. The sample has about 88,000 clones on record, 75% to 90% of them singletons. Of the sample, 0.2% to 0.25% falls within the top ten clones.

V is shortened by 5 bases, J by 0 bases, and the region joining them spans 14 bases. The germline V gene yields SGHRS for CDR1 and YFSETQ for CDR2. Taken from cysteine to phenylalanine, the CDR3 has 15 residues. The read is trimmed to its CDR3 DNA, 45 bases read in frame from base 1. The data stem from a study of OX40 agonist ivuxolimab in advanced cancers. Notes on the research overall: Ivuxolimab, which targeted the costimulatory receptor OX40 (CD134), was an agonistic, fully human IgG2 monoclonal antibody. A male proportion of roughly 80% and a mean age of approximately 60 years, ranging from roughly 23 to 79, were recorded for the dose-escalation cohort. Intravenous ivuxolimab was administered to patients every 2 weeks at six dose levels: 0.01, 0.1, 0.3, 1.5, 3 and 10 mg/kg. Prior anti-PD-1, anti-PD-L1 or anti-CTLA-4 therapy was permitted, and checkpoint inhibitors had been received by under 50% of dose-escalation patients. Peripheral TCRbeta sequencing was intended to test whether TCR sequence diversity was altered and clonal T-cell expansion was caused by ivuxolimab. The paper describes the monotherapy dose-escalation part (N = 52 patients) of the phase I trial of ivuxolimab. Partial responses were achieved by three dose-escalation patients, of whom one had hepatocellular carcinoma and two had cutaneous melanoma. Among the roughly 54 dose-escalation patients, about 19 had hepatocellular carcinoma, about 15 melanoma, 9 renal cell carcinoma and 9 head and neck cancer.

Results and caveats for the whole study, not just this receptor: Low levels of normalized T-cell clonal expansion were also seen in some patients who did not respond. Antigen specificity was not determined for the clonally expanded peripheral T cells. In the 0.1-3.0 mg/kg groups, partial responders were among the patients with the lowest normalized peripheral clonal expansion, particularly in CD8+ T cells. At doses from 0.1 to 3.0 mg/kg, clonal expansion was seen in both CD4+ and CD8+ blood T cells between baseline and week 6. After ivuxolimab, CD8+ T cells had more expanded clones than CD4+ T cells on average.

The clonotype originates from an adult with an advanced solid tumor such as melanoma, head and neck, liver or kidney cancer. Sequencing used CD4+ or CD8+ T cells sorted from blood, obtained in a trial of the OX40 agonist ivuxolimab. This receptor chain uses TRBV5-1 and TRBJ1-1, with no confident D gene call. The DNA reads TGCGCCAGCAGGCTCGGTGAACGGATGAACACTGAAGCTTTCTTT. Translated, it gives CASRLGERMNTEAFF.